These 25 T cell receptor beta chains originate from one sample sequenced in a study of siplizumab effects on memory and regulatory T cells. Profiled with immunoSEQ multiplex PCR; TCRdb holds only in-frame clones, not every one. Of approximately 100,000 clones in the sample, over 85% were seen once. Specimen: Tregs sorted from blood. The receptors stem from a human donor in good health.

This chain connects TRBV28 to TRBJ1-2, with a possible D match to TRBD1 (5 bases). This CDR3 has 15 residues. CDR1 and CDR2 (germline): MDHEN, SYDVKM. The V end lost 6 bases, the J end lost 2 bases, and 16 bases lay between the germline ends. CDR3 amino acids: CASRFRGGINYGYTF. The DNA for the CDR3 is TGTGCCAGCAGATTTAGGGGTGGAATAAACTATGGCTACACCTTC.

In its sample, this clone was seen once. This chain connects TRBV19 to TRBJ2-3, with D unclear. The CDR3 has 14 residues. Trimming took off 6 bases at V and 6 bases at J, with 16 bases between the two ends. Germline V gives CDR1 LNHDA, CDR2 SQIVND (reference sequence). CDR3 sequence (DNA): TGTGCCAGTAGCCCTGCTGGTAGGGCGGATACGCAGTATTTT. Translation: CASSPAGRADTQYF.

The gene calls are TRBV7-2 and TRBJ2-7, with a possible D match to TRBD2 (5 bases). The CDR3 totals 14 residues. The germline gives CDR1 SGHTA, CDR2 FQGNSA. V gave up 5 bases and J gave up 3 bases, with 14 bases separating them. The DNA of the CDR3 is TGTGCCAGCAGCCCACAAATCGGGGTCTACGAGCAGTACTTC. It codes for CASSPQIGVYEQYF.

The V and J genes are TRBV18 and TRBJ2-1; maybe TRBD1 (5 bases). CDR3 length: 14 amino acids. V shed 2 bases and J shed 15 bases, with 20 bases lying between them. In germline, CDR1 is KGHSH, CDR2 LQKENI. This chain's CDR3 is CASSPGQGVVLWFF. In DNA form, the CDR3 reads TGTGCCAGCTCACCAGGGCAGGGTGTTGTTCTATGGTTCTTC.

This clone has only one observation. CDR3: CASSLGGAGNTDTQYF. For the CDR3, the DNA is TGTGCCAGCAGTCTAGGTGGGGCGGGGAACACAGATACGCAGTATTTT. The chain is built from TRBV7-9 and TRBJ2-3; possible D gene TRBD2, 6 bases. The CDR3 has 16 amino acids. Germline lookup yields CDR1 SEHNR and CDR2 FQNEAQ (reference sequence). V lost 6 bases, J lost 2 bases, and 18 bases lay in between.

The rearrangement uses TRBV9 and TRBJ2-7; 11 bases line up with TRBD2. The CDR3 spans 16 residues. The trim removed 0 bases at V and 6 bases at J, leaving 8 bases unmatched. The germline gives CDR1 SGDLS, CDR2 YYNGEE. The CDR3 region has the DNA TGTGCCAGCAGCGTAGGGCTAGCGGGAGGAGTGGGCGAGCAGTACTTC. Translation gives CASSVGLAGGVGEQYF.

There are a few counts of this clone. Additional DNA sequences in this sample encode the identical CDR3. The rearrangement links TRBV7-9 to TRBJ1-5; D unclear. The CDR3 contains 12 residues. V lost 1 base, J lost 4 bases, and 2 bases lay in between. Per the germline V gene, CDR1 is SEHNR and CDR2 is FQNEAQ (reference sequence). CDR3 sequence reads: CASSLGNQPQHF. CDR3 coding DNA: TGTGCCAGCAGCTTAGGGAATCAGCCCCAGCATTTT.

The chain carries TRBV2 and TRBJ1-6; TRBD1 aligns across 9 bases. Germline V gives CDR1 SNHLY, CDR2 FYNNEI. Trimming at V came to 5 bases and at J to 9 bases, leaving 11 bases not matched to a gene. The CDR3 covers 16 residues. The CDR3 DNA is TGTGCCAGCAGTAAAATTTCAGGGACAGGGAGTTCACCCCTCCACTTT. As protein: CASSKISGTGSSPLHF. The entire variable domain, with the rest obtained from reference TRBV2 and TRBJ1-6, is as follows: EPEVTQTPSHQVTQMGQEVILRCVPISNHLYFYWYRQILGQKVEFLVSFYNNEISEKSEIFDDQFSVERPDGSNFTLKIRSTKLEDSAMYFCASSKISGTGSSPLHFGNGTRLTVT.

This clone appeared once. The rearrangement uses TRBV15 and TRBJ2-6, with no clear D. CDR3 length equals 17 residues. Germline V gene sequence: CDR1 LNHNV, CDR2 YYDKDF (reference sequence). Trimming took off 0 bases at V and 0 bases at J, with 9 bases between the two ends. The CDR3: CATSRDYPTSGANVLTF. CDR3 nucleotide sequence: TGTGCCACCAGCAGAGACTATCCGACCTCTGGGGCCAACGTCCTGACTTTC.

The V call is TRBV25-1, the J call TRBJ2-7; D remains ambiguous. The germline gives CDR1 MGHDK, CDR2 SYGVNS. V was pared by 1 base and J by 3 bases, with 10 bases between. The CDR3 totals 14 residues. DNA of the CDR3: TGTGCCAGCAGTGAATTCCACAGAAGCTACGAGCAGTACTTC. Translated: CASSEFHRSYEQYF.

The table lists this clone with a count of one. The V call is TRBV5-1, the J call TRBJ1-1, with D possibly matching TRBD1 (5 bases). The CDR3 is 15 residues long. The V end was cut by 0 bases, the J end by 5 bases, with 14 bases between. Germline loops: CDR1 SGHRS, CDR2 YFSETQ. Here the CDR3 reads CASSLVAGSSTEAFF. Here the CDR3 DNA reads TGCGCCAGCAGCTTGGTCGCAGGGTCGTCGACTGAAGCTTTCTTT.

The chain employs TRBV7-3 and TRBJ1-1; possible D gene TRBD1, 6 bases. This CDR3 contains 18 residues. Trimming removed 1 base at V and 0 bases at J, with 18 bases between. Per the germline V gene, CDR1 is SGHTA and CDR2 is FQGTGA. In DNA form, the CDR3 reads TGTGCCAGCAGCTTAAGCCCGGGGGCGCGAGGGATGAACACTGAAGCTTTCTTT. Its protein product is CASSLSPGARGMNTEAFF.

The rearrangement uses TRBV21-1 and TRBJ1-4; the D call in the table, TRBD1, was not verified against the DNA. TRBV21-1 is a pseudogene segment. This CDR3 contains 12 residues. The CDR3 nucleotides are TGTGCCAGGCTACAGGGTGGGGAAAAACTGTTTTTT. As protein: CARLQGGEKLFF.

This CDR3 is CASSLINYGYTF. CDR3 nucleotide sequence: TGTGCCAGCAGTCTGATTAACTATGGCTACACCTTC. The chain joins TRBV6-1 to TRBJ1-2, with D unclear. Germline-derived CDR1 and CDR2 are MNHNS and SASEGT. The CDR3 runs to 12 residues. V lost 5 bases and J 1 base, leaving 5 bases between the germline ends.

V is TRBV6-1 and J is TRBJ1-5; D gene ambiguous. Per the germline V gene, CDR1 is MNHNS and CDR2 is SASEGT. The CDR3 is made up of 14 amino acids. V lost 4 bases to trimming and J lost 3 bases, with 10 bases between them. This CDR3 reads CASSVNSNNQPQHF. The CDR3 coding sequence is TGTGCCAGCAGTGTGAACAGTAACAATCAGCCCCAGCATTTT.

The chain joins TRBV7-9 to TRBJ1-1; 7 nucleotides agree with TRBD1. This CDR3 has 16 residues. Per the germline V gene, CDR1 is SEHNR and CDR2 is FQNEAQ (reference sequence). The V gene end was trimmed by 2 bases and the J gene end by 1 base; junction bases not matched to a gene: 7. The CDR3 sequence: CASSLTTGEGNTEAFF. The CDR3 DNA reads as TGTGCCAGCAGCTTAACCACAGGGGAGGGGAACACTGAAGCTTTCTTT.

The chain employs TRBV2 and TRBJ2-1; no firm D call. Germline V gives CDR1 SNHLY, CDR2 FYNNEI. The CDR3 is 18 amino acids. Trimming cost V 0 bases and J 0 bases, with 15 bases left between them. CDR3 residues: CASSEALRGGSSYNEQFF. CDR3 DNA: TGTGCCAGCAGTGAAGCGCTTCGAGGCGGAAGCTCCTACAATGAGCAGTTCTTC.

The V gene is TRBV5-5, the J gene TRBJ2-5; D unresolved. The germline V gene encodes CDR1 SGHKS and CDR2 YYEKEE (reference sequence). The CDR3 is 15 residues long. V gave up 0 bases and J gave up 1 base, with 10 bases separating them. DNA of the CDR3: TGTGCCAGCAGCTTGGCCGCGCGGTTCCAAGAGACCCAGTACTTC. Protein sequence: CASSLAARFQETQYF.

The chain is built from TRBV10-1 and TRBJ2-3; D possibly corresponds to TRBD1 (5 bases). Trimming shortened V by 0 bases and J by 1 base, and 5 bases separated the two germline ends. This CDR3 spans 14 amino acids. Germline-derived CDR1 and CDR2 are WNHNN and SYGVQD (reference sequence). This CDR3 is CASSESTGTDTQYF. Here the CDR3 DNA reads TGCGCCAGCAGTGAGTCGACAGGCACAGATACGCAGTATTTT.

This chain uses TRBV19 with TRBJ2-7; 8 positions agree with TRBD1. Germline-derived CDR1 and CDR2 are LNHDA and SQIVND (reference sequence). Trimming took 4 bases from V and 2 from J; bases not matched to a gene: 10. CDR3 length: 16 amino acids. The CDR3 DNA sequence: TGTGCCAGTAGTACGAAGTGGACAGGGATTCCCTACGAGCAGTACTTC. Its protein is CASSTKWTGIPYEQYF.

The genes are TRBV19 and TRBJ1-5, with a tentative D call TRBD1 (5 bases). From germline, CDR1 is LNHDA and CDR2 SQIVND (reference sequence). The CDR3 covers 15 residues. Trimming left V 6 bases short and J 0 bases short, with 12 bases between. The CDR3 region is CASSTWTNSNQPQHF. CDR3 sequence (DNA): TGTGCCAGTAGCACCTGGACAAATAGCAATCAGCCCCAGCATTTT.

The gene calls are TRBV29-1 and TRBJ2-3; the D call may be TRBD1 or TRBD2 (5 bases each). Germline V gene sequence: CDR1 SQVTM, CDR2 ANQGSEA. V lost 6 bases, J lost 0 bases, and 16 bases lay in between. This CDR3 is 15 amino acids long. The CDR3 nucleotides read TGCAGCGTCCAGGGCGGGCGCGGCAGCACAGATACGCAGTATTTT. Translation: CSVQGGRGSTDTQYF.

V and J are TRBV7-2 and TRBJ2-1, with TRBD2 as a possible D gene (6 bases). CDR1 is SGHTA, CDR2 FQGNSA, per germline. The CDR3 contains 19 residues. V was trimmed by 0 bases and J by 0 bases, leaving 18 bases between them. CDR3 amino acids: CASSLARLARPRSYNEQFF. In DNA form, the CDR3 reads TGTGCCAGCAGCTTAGCGCGTCTAGCGCGCCCCCGCTCCTACAATGAGCAGTTCTTC.

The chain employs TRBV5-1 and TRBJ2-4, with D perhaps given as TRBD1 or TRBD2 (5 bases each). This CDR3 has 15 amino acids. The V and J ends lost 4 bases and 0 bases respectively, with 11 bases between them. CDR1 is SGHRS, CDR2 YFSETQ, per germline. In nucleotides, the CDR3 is TGCGCCAGCAGCCCGGGACCGAGAGCCAAAAACATTCAGTACTTC. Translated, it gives CASSPGPRAKNIQYF. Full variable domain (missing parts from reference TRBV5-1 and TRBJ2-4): KAGVTQTPRYLIKTRGQQVTLSCSPISGHRSVSWYQQTPGQGLQFLFEYFSETQRNKGNFPGRFSGRQFSNSRSEMNVSTLELGDSALYLCASSPGPRAKNIQYFGAGTRLSVL.

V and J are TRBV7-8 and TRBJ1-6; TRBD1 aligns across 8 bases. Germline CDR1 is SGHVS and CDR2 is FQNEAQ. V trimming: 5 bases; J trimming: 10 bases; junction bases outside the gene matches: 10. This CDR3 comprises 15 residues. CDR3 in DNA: TGTGCCAGCAGCATATGGACAGGGTCCGGGTCACCCCTCCACTTT. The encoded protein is CASSIWTGSGSPLHF.